The source of this T cell receptor beta chain is a study of blood T cell repertoires in COVID-19. On the study more broadly: The analysed material was cDNA or gDNA that came from T cells, B-cell-depleted T cells, or PBMCs.

This clone was seen only once. The CDR3 length is 13 residues. Trimming left V 0 bases short and J 3 bases short, with 5 bases between. Germline CDR1 and CDR2: KGHSH and LQKENI. In the source study's methods: It was from reference gene primer amplification that nucleated cell counts were estimated. TCRdb's table, derived via immunoSEQ multiplex PCR, lists solely in-frame clones and lacks some. That table gives V, J and clone size, and the DNA gave D and trimming. Seen here are almost 250,000 clones, approximately 85% observed once, and the top ten hold about 5.4%. Patients at the Seattle site were enrolled during active infection and followed longitudinally.

The rearrangement uses TRBV18 and TRBJ2-5; no reliable D call. The receptor comes from a woman aged 80 or over with COVID-19, enrolled during active disease. The sequenced material came from peripheral blood. The CDR3 sequence: CASSPPNKETQYF. CDR3 in DNA: TGTGCCAGCTCACCACCGAACAAAGAGACCCAGTACTTC. Using reference TRBV18 and TRBJ2-5 for the parts outside the CDR3, the full variable domain is NAGVMQNPRHLVRRRGQEARLRCSPMKGHSHVYWYRQLPEEGLKFMVYLQKENIIDESGMPKERFSAEFPKEGPSILRIQQVVRGDSAAYFCASSPPNKETQYFGPGTRLLVL.